This TCR beta chain was retrieved from a study of tissue T cells after allogeneic stem cell transplantation. Study observations and caveats: Anatomically similar tissues had similar TCR repertoires within each patient. Few T cell clones were shared across patients, but motif clusters showed tissue-specific shared signatures. Blood and spleen captured only part of the tissue TCR repertoire.

Germline CDR1 reads NSHNY; CDR2 reads SYGAGN. There are 16 residues in the CDR3. V shed 0 bases and J 3 bases; nucleotides not matched to a gene: 5. TCRbeta CDR3 was sequenced at survey depth with template counts. Libraries were prepared by immunoSEQ multiplex PCR; TCRdb keeps only in-frame clonotypes and omits some of them. The sample consists of 40,000 to 50,000 clones, around 70% of them appearing once. Points on this clone: The target antigen is unknown. Germline and genes here are mouse. The read stops 1 residue short of the end of the CDR3; the missing end is completed from the germline J gene.

Sequenced sample: sorted cells pooled from one or two spleens. This clonotype was sampled from a pool of C57BL/6 mice in good health. This sequence joins TRBV13-1 and TRBJ2-5; TRBD2 matches 9 bases. The DNA read from the CDR3 is TGTGCCAGCAGTGATGCGTGGGGGGGCGCACAAGACACCCAGTAC. This translates into CASSDAWGGAQDTQY. The full-length CDR3 reads as CASSDAWGGAQDTQYF.